This T cell receptor (beta chain) was captured in a study of T cells in Graves' hyperthyroidism and ophthalmopathy. Overall study results and limits: Most thyroid clonotypes expanded above 0.001 were also detected in blood.

Researchers amplified the TCR beta CDR3 regions from RNA transcripts. The TCR CDR3 was amplified in a first-round RT-PCR using the HTBI primer set. MiXCR was run by TCRdb on the multiplex PCR reads, yielding one entry per CDR3 protein. This sample has roughly 740,000 distinct CDR3 sequences, with approximately 16% found just once. The PBMCs were sourced from fresh peripheral blood (approximately 9 ml). V was cut by 0 bases and J by 7 bases, with 8 bases left in between. Germline loops: CDR1 SGDLS, CDR2 YYNGEE. The CDR3 runs to 13 residues. Concerning this clonotype: The antigen remains unidentified.

This TCR derives from a man between 18 and 29 years old with Graves' hyperthyroidism. Material: blood. V is TRBV9 and J is TRBJ2-1; D gene ambiguous. The CDR3 DNA reads as TGTGCCAGCAGCGTAGTTTCGAAAAATGAGCAGTTCTTC. The encoded protein is CASSVVSKNEQFF.